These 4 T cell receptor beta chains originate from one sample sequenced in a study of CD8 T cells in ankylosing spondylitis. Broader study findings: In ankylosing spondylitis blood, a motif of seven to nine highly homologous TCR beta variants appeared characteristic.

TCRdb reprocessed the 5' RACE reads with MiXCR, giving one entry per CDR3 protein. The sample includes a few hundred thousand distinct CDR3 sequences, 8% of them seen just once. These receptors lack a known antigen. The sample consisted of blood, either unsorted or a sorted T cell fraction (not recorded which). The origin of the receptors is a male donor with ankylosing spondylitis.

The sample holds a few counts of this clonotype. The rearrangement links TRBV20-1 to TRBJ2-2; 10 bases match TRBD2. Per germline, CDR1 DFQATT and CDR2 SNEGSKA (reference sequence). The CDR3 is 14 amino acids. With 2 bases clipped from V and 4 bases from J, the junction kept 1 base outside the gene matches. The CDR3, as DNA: TGCAGTGCTAGACCTAGCGGGAGCACCGGGGAGCTGTTTTTT. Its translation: CSARPSGSTGELFF.

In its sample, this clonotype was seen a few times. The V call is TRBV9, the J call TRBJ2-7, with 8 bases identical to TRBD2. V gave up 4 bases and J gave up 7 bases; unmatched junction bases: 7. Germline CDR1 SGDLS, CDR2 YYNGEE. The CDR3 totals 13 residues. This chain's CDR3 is CASSPIGGGEQYF. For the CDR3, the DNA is TGTGCCAGCAGCCCCATCGGGGGGGGTGAGCAGTACTTC.

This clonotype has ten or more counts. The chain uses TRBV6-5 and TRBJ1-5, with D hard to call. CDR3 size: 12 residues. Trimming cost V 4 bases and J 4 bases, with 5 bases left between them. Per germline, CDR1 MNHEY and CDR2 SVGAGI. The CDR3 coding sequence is TGTGCCAGCAGTTCAGAGAATCAGCCCCAGCATTTT. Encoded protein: CASSSENQPQHF.

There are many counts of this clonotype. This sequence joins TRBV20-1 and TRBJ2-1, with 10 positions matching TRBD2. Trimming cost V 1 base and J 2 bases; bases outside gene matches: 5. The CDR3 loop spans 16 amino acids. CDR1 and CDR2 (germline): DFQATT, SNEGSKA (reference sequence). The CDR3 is CSARVGTSGAYNEQFF. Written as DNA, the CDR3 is TGCAGTGCTAGAGTGGGAACTAGCGGGGCCTACAATGAGCAGTTCTTC.